Here is one T cell receptor (beta chain) with its context. The antigen is not known. The entry originates in a study of cytomegalovirus exposure and HLA in healthy donors. Study results and limitations: Cytomegalovirus status was reportedly diagnosed by the classifier with high specificity and sensitivity. In vitro confirmation showed three CMV-associated chains to be CMV antigen specific. Roughly even sequencing depth across donors was the assumption behind the presence/absence analyses.

The CDR3 is made up of 15 amino acids. V was clipped by 5 bases and J by 0 bases, with 13 bases between them. Germline V CDR1 and CDR2: MGHRA, YSYEKL. 13 Jbeta primers and 60 Vbeta primers were used for the PCR. Repertoires were generated with immunoSEQ multiplex PCR, while TCRdb's copy carries only in-frame clones and drops some. Here the sample spans fewer than 200,000 clones, approximately 80% being singletons. Sequenced input: PBMCs. This clonotype was sampled from a woman aged 50 to 60 in good health and CMV-seropositive. The chain is built from TRBV4-1 and TRBJ1-2, with a possible D match to TRBD1 (5 bases). The CDR3 nucleotides read TGCGCCAGCAGCTACGACAGTTCCCCTAACTATGGCTACACCTTC. Amino acids: CASSYDSSPNYGYTF.